One and the same sample provided the 7 T cell receptor beta chains below, sequenced in a study of cytomegalovirus exposure and HLA in healthy donors. With 60 Vbeta and 13 Jbeta primers, the PCR was carried out. Sequencing used immunoSEQ multiplex PCR; TCRdb keeps in-frame clones, though not all of them. The data show 150,000 to 200,000 clones, approximately 82% seen once. Material for sequencing was PBMCs. The receptors derive from a male donor in good health and CMV-seronegative.

The chain employs TRBV5-1 and TRBJ1-6; the match to TRBD1 covers 7 bases. The CDR3 runs to 14 residues. In germline, CDR1 is SGHRS, CDR2 YFSETQ. V lost 4 bases and J lost 8; bases outside the gene matches: 6. The DNA of the CDR3 is TGCGCCAGCAGCAACAGGGGATCGGATTCACCCCTCCACTTT. It is translated as CASSNRGSDSPLHF.

V usage is TRBV6-5 and J usage is TRBJ2-5; 8 bases agree with TRBD1. The CDR3 length is 14 residues. With 2 bases clipped from V and 3 bases from J, the junction kept 2 bases outside the gene matches. Germline V gene sequence: CDR1 MNHEY, CDR2 SVGAGI. DNA for the CDR3: TGTGCCAGCAGTTACAGGACAGGGAAAGAGACCCAGTACTTC. Translated, it gives CASSYRTGKETQYF.

This clone was seen a single time. V gene TRBV28 combines with J gene TRBJ2-1, with a tentative D call TRBD1 (6 bases). The germline gives CDR1 MDHEN, CDR2 SYDVKM. The CDR3 loop spans 16 amino acids. V was pared by 2 bases and J by 0 bases, with 11 bases between. The CDR3 loop is CASSLQGPSSYNEQFF. The CDR3 nucleotides are TGTGCCAGCAGTTTACAGGGGCCGAGCTCCTACAATGAGCAGTTCTTC.

This chain joins TRBV13 and TRBJ2-7, with no clear D. V lost 1 base and J lost 2, with 12 bases in between. This CDR3 has 15 amino acids. CDR1 is PRHDT, CDR2 FYEKMQ, per germline (reference sequence). In DNA, the CDR3 is TGTGCCAGCAGCTTAGCACTAACCCCCCCCTACGAGCAGTACTTC. Its translation is CASSLALTPPYEQYF.

The chain carries TRBV7-9 and TRBJ2-7; TRBD1 agrees at 9 bases. This CDR3 spans 15 amino acids. The V gene's germline CDR1 is SEHNR and CDR2 FQNEAQ (reference sequence). J gave up 7 bases and V 5 bases, and 12 bases lay outside the gene matches. CDR3 in amino acids: CASSPRPGQGGEQYF. In nucleotides, the CDR3 is TGTGCCAGCAGCCCCCGACCGGGACAGGGAGGAGAGCAGTACTTC.

This clone was detected once. This chain links TRBV5-1 with TRBJ2-7; 10 bases match TRBD1. Trimming cost V 4 bases and J 4 bases; bases outside gene matches: 5. The CDR3 runs to 14 residues. Germline CDR1 SGHRS, CDR2 YFSETQ. In nucleotides, the CDR3 is TGCGCCAGCAGCCCCCGACAGGGGGCTTACGAGCAGTACTTC. Translation gives CASSPRQGAYEQYF. Complete variable domain (other parts from reference TRBV5-1 and TRBJ2-7): KAGVTQTPRYLIKTRGQQVTLSCSPISGHRSVSWYQQTPGQGLQFLFEYFSETQRNKGNFPGRFSGRQFSNSRSEMNVSTLELGDSALYLCASSPRQGAYEQYFGPGTRLTVT.

The CDR3 coding sequence is TGTGCCAGTAAGGGAGCGGGAGGCTTCTACAATGAGCAGTTCTTC. It encodes CASKGAGGFYNEQFF. The chain is built from TRBV19 and TRBJ2-1; 9 bases are a match to TRBD2. V shed 7 bases, J shed 3 bases, and the junction held 7 bases outside the gene matches. Germline loops: CDR1 LNHDA, CDR2 SQIVND (reference sequence). This CDR3 comprises 15 residues.